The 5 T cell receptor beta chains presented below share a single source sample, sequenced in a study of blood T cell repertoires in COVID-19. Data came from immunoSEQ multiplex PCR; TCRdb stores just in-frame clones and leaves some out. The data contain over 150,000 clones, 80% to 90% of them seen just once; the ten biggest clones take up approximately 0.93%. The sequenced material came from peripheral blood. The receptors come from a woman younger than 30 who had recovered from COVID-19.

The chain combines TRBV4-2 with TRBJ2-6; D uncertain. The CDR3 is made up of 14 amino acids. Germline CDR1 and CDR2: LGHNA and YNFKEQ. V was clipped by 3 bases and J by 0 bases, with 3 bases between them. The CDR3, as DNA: TGTGCCAGCAGCCACCTCTCTGGGGCCAACGTCCTGACTTTC. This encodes CASSHLSGANVLTF.

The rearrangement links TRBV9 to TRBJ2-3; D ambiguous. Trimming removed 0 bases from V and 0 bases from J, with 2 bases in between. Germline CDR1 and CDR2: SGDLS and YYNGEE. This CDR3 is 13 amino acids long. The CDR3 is CASSVVSTDTQYF. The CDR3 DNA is TGTGCCAGCAGCGTAGTAAGCACAGATACGCAGTATTTT.

The CDR3 DNA reads TGTGCCAGCAGCTTGACAGGAAAGGCCTCTAACTATGGCTACACCTTC. Protein product: CASSLTGKASNYGYTF. V is TRBV7-9 and J is TRBJ1-2; TRBD1 is a possible D gene (6 bases). In germline, CDR1 is SEHNR, CDR2 FQNEAQ (reference sequence). The CDR3 sequence is 16 residues long. Deletions cut 3 bases from V and 0 bases from J, with 14 bases between.

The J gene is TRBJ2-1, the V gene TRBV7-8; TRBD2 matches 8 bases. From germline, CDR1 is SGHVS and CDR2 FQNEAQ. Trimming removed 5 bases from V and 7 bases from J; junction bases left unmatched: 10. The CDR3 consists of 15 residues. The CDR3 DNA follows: TGTGCCAGCAGCCCCATTACTATAGCGGGGAATGAGCAGTTCTTC. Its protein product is CASSPITIAGNEQFF. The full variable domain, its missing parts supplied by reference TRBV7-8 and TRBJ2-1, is GAGVSQSPRYKVAKRGQDVALRCDPISGHVSLFWYQQALGQGPEFLTYFQNEAQLDKSGLPSDRFFAERPEGSVSTLKIQRTQQEDSAVYLCASSPITIAGNEQFFGPGTRLTVL.

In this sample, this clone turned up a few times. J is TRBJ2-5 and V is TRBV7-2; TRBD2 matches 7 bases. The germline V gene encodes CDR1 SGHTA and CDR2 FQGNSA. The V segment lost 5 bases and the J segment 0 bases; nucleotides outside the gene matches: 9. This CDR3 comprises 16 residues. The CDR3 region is CASSAASGDYQETQYF. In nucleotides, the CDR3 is TGTGCCAGCAGCGCCGCTAGCGGAGACTACCAAGAGACCCAGTACTTC. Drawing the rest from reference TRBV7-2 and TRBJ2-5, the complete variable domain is GAGVSQSPSNKVTEKGKDVELRCDPISGHTALYWYRQSLGQGLEFLIYFQGNSAPDKSGLPSDRFSAERTGGSVSTLTIQRTQQEDSAVYLCASSAASGDYQETQYFGPGTRLLVL.